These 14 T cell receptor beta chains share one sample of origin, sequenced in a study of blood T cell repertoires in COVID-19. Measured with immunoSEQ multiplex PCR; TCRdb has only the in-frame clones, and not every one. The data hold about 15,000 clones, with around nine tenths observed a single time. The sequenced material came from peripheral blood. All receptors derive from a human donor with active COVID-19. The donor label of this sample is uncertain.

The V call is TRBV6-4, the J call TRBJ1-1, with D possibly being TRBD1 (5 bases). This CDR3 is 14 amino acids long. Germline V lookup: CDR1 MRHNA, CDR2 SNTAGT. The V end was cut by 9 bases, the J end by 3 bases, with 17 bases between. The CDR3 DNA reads TGTGCCAGTTCCGGACACCCGGGGGACACTGAAGCTTTCTTT. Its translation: CASSGHPGDTEAFF.

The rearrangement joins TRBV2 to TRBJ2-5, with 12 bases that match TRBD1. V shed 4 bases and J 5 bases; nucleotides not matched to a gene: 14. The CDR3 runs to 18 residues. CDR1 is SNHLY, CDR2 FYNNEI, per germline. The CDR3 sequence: CASSGLVSGTGGEETQYF. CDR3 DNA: TGTGCCAGCAGTGGATTAGTGTCGGGGACAGGGGGCGAGGAGACCCAGTACTTC.

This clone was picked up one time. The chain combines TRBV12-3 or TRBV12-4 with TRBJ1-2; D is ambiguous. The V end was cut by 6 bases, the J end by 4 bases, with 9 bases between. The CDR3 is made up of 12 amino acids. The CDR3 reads CASSPVPYGYTF. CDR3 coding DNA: TGTGCCAGCAGCCCGGTTCCCTATGGCTACACCTTC.

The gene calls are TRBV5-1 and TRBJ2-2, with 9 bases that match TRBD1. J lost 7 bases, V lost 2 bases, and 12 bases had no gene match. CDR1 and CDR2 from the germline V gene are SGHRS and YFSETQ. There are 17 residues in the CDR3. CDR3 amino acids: CASSFSPDRGIGGELFF. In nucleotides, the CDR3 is TGCGCCAGCAGCTTCTCCCCGGACAGGGGAATCGGCGGGGAGCTGTTTTTT. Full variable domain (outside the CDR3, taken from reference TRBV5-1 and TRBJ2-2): KAGVTQTPRYLIKTRGQQVTLSCSPISGHRSVSWYQQTPGQGLQFLFEYFSETQRNKGNFPGRFSGRQFSNSRSEMNVSTLELGDSALYLCASSFSPDRGIGGELFFGEGSRLTVL.

The chain's CDR3 is CASSRRSWETQYF. CDR3 DNA: TGTGCCAGCAGCCGCAGGTCGTGGGAGACCCAGTACTTC. The chain has TRBV27 and TRBJ2-5; D remains ambiguous. Germline loops: CDR1 MNHEY, CDR2 SMNVEV (reference sequence). The CDR3 covers 13 residues. Between the trimmed V and J ends, which lost 6 bases and 5 bases, there was a span of 13 bases.

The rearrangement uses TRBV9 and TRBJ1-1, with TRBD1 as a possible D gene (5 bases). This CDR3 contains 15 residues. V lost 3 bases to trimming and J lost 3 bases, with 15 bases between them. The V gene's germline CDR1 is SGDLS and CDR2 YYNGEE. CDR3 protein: CASSALQVSDTEAFF. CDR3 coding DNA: TGTGCCAGCAGCGCATTACAGGTTTCTGACACTGAAGCTTTCTTT.

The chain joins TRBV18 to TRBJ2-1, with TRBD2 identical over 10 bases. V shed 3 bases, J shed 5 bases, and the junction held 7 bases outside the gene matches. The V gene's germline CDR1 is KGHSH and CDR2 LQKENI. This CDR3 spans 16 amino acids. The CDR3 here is CASSPLAGATHNEQFF. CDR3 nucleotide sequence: TGTGCCAGCTCACCTCTAGCGGGGGCCACCCACAATGAGCAGTTCTTC.

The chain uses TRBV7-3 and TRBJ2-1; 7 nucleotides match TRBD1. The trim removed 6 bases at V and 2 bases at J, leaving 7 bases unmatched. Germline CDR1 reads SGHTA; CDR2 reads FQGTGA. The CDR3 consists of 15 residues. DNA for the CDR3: TGTGCCAGCAGTCATGACAGGGTTCCCTACAATGAGCAGTTCTTC. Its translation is CASSHDRVPYNEQFF.

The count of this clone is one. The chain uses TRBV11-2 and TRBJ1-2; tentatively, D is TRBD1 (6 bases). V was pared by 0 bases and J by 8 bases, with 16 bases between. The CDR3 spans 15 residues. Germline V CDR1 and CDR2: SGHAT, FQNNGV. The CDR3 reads CASSLDSLGAWGYTF. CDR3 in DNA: TGTGCCAGCAGCTTAGATTCATTGGGGGCTTGGGGCTACACCTTC. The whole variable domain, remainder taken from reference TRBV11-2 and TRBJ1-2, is EAGVAQSPRYKIIEKRQSVAFWCNPISGHATLYWYQQILGQGPKLLIQFQNNGVVDDSQLPKDRFSAERLKGVDSTLKIQPAKLEDSAVYLCASSLDSLGAWGYTFGSGTRLTVV.

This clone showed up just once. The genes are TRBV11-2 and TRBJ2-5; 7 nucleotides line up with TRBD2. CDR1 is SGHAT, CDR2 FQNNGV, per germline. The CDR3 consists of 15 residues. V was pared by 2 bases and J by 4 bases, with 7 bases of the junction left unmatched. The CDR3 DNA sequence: TGTGCCAGCAGCTTATCGGGGGGATTTGGAGAGACCCAGTACTTC. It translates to CASSLSGGFGETQYF.

CDR3 nucleotide sequence: TGCGCCAGCAGCCCCGACAGGTCTACCATCACTGAAGCTTTCTTT. This gives the protein CASSPDRSTITEAFF. V usage is TRBV4-3 and J usage is TRBJ1-1, with a possible D match to TRBD1 (6 bases). Germline V gene lookup returns CDR1 LGHNA and CDR2 YSLEER. The CDR3 sequence is 15 residues long. Trimming shortened V by 4 bases and J by 4 bases, and 16 bases separated the two germline ends.

In nucleotides, the CDR3 is TGTGCCAGCAGCAGGACTAGCGGGAGGGGGAATGAGCAGTTCTTC. Its translation: CASSRTSGRGNEQFF. The chain is built from TRBV7-2 and TRBJ2-1, with 15 bases lining up with TRBD2. Per germline, CDR1 SGHTA and CDR2 FQGNSA. The trim removed 5 bases at V and 7 bases at J, leaving 3 bases unmatched. The CDR3 has 15 residues.

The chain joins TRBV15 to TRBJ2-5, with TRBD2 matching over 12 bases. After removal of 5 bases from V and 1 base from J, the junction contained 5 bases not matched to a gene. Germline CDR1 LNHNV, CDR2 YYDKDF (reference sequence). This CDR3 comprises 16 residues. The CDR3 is CATSDSSGGVQETQYF. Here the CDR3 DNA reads TGTGCCACCAGCGATTCTAGCGGGGGGGTCCAAGAGACCCAGTACTTC. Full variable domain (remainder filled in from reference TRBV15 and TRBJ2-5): DAMVIQNPRYQVTQFGKPVTLSCSQTLNHNVMYWYQQKSSQAPKLLFHYYDKDFNNEADTPDNFQSRRPNTSFCFLDIRSPGLGDTAMYLCATSDSSGGVQETQYFGPGTRLLVL.

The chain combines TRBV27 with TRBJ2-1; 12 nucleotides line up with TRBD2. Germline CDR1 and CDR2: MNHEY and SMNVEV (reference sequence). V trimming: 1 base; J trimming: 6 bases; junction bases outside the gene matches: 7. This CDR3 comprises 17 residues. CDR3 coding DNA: TGTGCCAGCAGTTTATACCCAACTAGCGGGAGGCTCAATGAGCAGTTCTTC. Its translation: CASSLYPTSGRLNEQFF.